These 8 T cell receptor beta chains were all obtained from the same sample, sequenced in a study of tumor and adjacent non-tumor tissue in lung cancer. A modified ARM-PCR protocol with three rounds of nested PCR amplified TCRbeta. Each CDR3 protein gets one entry after TCRdb re-called the multiplex PCR reads with MiXCR. The sample lists 50,000 to 60,000 distinct CDR3 sequences, 74% occurring once. The template was RNA from unsorted bulk tissue. Distant lung tissue was collected more than 3 cm away from the tumor edge. The sample comprised distant non-tumor lung tissue. These TCRs come from a woman aged 55 to 70 with non-small cell lung cancer.

Points on this clonotype: Its ends do not fully match the called genes, so a read error is possible. The rearrangement links TRBV4-3 to TRBJ1-3; D ambiguous. This CDR3 comprises 15 residues. CDR1 LGHNA and CDR2 YSLEER come from the germline V gene. The CDR3 DNA follows: TGCGCCAGCAGCCAAGATGAAGGTCATGGAAACACCGTATATTTT. Protein product: CASSQDEGHGNTVYF.

As regards this clonotype: At one boundary the junction diverges from the germline segment, which might be a read error. V and J are TRBV12-3 or TRBV12-4 and TRBJ2-3, with D perhaps TRBD1 (6 bases). The CDR3 runs 16 residues. The CDR3 sequence is CASSSTGTWATDTQYF. CDR3 in DNA: TGTGCCAGCAGTTCAACGGGGACATGGGCGACAGATACACAGTATTTT.

A note on this clonotype: At one boundary the junction diverges from the germline segment, which might be a read error. V usage is TRBV11-3 and J usage is TRBJ2-7, with TRBD2 matching 12 bases. Germline V gene data show CDR1 as SGHNT and CDR2 as YENEEA. This CDR3 region has 17 residues. The DNA for the CDR3 is TGTGCCAGCATCTTAGAGTTGACTAGCGGGAGCCACAATGAGCAGTACTTC. Encoded protein: CASILELTSGSHNEQYF.

A note on this clonotype: A read error may account for a junction end that differs from germline. The chain combines TRBV6-5 with TRBJ1-1; TRBD1 matches at 8 bases. Germline V gene lookup returns CDR1 MNHEY and CDR2 SVGAGI. The CDR3 is 13 amino acids. The CDR3 bases are TGTGCCAGCAGTCGGGACAGGCCTAATGAAGCTCTCTTT. It translates to CASSRDRPNEALF.

This clonotype was seen a single time. A read error may account for a junction end that differs from germline. The chain combines TRBV12-3 or TRBV12-4 with TRBJ2-3; 10 bases match TRBD1. The CDR3 has 16 residues. CDR3 in DNA: TGTGCCAACAGTACAACCGGGACAGGGGCGACAGATACGCCGTATTTT. Protein: CANSTTGTGATDTPYF.

This chain joins TRBV6-2 or TRBV6-3 and TRBJ2-7; D call uncertain. CDR1 is MNHEY and CDR2 is SVGEGT in the germline V gene. CDR3 length equals 12 residues. V lost 5 bases to trimming and J lost 7 bases, with 12 bases between them. The DNA for the CDR3 is TGTGCCAGCAGTGTCGTTCTCTATGAGCAGTACTTC. Protein product: CASSVVLYEQYF.

About this clonotype: A junction end diverges from the germline sequence, so it may reflect a read error. The V and J genes are TRBV11-2 and TRBJ2-7, with 8 bases fitting TRBD1. Germline V gene lookup returns CDR1 SGHAT and CDR2 FQNNGV. This CDR3 is 15 amino acids long. The CDR3 spells CASSSETGAFHKHYF. DNA of the CDR3: TGTGCCAGCAGCTCGGAGACAGGGGCCTTTCACAAGCATTACTTC. The full variable domain, in which reference TRBV11-2 and TRBJ2-7 provide the parts outside the CDR3, is EAGVAQSPRYKIIEKRQSVAFWCNPISGHATLYWYQQILGQGPKLLIQFQNNGVVDDSQLPKDRFSAERLKGVDSTLKIQPAKLEDSAVYLCASSSETGAFHKHYFGPGTRLTVT.

The V and J genes are TRBV6-5 and TRBJ1-2; D gene uncertain. Germline lookup yields CDR1 MNHEY and CDR2 SVGAGI. Trimming stripped 6 bases from V and 11 bases from J, with 25 bases between. The length of the CDR3 is 15 residues. The CDR3 loop is CASSVDPNPNYSYTF. Here the CDR3 DNA reads TGTGCCAGCAGCGTAGACCCTAACCCTAACTATAGTTACACCTTC.